These T cell receptor beta chains were read from a single sample in a study of cytomegalovirus exposure and HLA in healthy donors. The method was immunoSEQ multiplex PCR; TCRdb's version includes in-frame clones alone and lacks a portion of them. This sample carries 130,000 or so clones, 60% to 85% of them seen once, and the ten largest clones take about 1.6%. Sequencing was carried out using PBMCs. Every receptor here comes from a woman younger than 30 in good health and CMV-seronegative. Each CDR3 is given with its conserved first and last residue. Fields, in order: CDR3 protein, CDR3 DNA, clone size, D gene, V gene, J gene. A D gene is named only where the DNA matches it firmly. Some rows mark clone size as missing; the rest say once, few, many or name a class of expanded clone.

cdr3_aa: CASSSSGQYEQYF; cdr3_nt: TGCGCCAGCAGCTCCTCCGGACAGTACGAGCAGTACTTC; clone_size: -; d_call: -; v_call: TRBV5-1; j_call: TRBJ2-7
cdr3_aa: CASSEGLYGYTF; cdr3_nt: TGCGCCAGCAGTGAGGGGCTCTATGGCTACACCTTC; clone_size: once; d_call: -; v_call: TRBV10-1; j_call: TRBJ1-2
cdr3_aa: CASSSPYEQYF; cdr3_nt: TGTGCCAGCAGTAGCCCCTACGAGCAGTACTTC; clone_size: -; d_call: -; v_call: TRBV25-1; j_call: TRBJ2-7
cdr3_aa: CASGPGQGSNEQYF; cdr3_nt: TGTGCTAGTGGCCCCGGACAGGGGTCCAACGAGCAGTACTTC; clone_size: few; d_call: TRBD1; v_call: TRBV12-5; j_call: TRBJ2-7
cdr3_aa: CSSGSNEQFF; cdr3_nt: TGCAGTTCCGGGTCTAATGAGCAGTTCTTC; clone_size: -; d_call: -; v_call: TRBV29-1; j_call: TRBJ2-1
cdr3_aa: CASSSARTSSEQYF; cdr3_nt: TGTGCCAGCAGCTCCGCCCGGACTAGCTCCGAGCAGTACTTC; clone_size: -; d_call: TRBD2; v_call: TRBV11-2; j_call: TRBJ2-7
cdr3_aa: CASSEPRDSSSEETQYF; cdr3_nt: TGTGCCAGCAGTGAACCCCGGGACAGCTCATCGGAAGAGACCCAGTACTTC; clone_size: -; d_call: TRBD1; v_call: TRBV2; j_call: TRBJ2-5
cdr3_aa: CASSFEHYGYTF; cdr3_nt: TGTGCCAGCAGCTTCGAGCACTATGGCTACACCTTC; clone_size: -; d_call: -; v_call: TRBV7-8; j_call: TRBJ1-2
cdr3_aa: CASHRDRENNEQFF; cdr3_nt: TGTGCCAGCCACCGGGACAGGGAAAACAATGAGCAGTTCTTC; clone_size: -; d_call: TRBD1; v_call: TRBV11-2; j_call: TRBJ2-1
cdr3_aa: CASETDSNYGYTF; cdr3_nt: TGTGCCAGCGAGACAGACTCTAACTATGGCTACACCTTC; clone_size: -; d_call: -; v_call: TRBV6-1; j_call: TRBJ1-2
cdr3_aa: CASSFDRDLNTEAFF; cdr3_nt: TGTGCCAGCAGCTTTGACAGGGACTTGAACACTGAAGCTTTCTTT; clone_size: -; d_call: TRBD1; v_call: TRBV6-6; j_call: TRBJ1-1
cdr3_aa: CASSLSGLAEREQYF; cdr3_nt: TGCGCCAGCAGCTTATCTGGACTAGCGGAAAGGGAGCAGTACTTC; clone_size: -; d_call: TRBD2; v_call: TRBV5-1; j_call: TRBJ2-7
cdr3_aa: CASSSHSTLDGYTF; cdr3_nt: TGTGCCAGCAGCTCCCACAGCACTTTGGATGGCTACACCTTC; clone_size: -; d_call: -; v_call: TRBV27; j_call: TRBJ1-2
cdr3_aa: CASSNRGSNQPQHF; cdr3_nt: TGTGCCAGCAGCAACAGGGGGAGCAATCAGCCCCAGCATTTT; clone_size: -; d_call: TRBD1; v_call: TRBV5-4; j_call: TRBJ1-5
cdr3_aa: CASSLGEAGGTIYF; cdr3_nt: TGTGCCAGCAGCCTGGGGGAGGCCGGAGGCACCATATATTTT; clone_size: -; d_call: -; v_call: TRBV13; j_call: TRBJ1-3
cdr3_aa: CATFDRGLGQPQHF; cdr3_nt: TGTGCAACTTTCGACAGGGGGCTGGGCCAGCCCCAGCATTTT; clone_size: -; d_call: -; v_call: TRBV12-2; j_call: TRBJ1-5
cdr3_aa: CASSLQNRVNTEAFF; cdr3_nt: TGTGCCAGCAGCTTGCAGAACAGGGTAAACACTGAAGCTTTCTTT; clone_size: -; d_call: -; v_call: TRBV11-2; j_call: TRBJ1-1
cdr3_aa: CASSEVGRGEQYF; cdr3_nt: TGTGCCAGCAGTGAAGTAGGAAGAGGCGAGCAGTACTTC; clone_size: -; d_call: -; v_call: TRBV6-1; j_call: TRBJ2-7
cdr3_aa: CASGPSRGYEQYF; cdr3_nt: TGTGCCAGTGGACCTTCGCGGGGCTACGAGCAGTACTTC; clone_size: -; d_call: -; v_call: TRBV6-5; j_call: TRBJ2-7
cdr3_aa: CSVPRMNIQYF; cdr3_nt: TGCAGTGTTCCTAGGATGAACATTCAGTACTTC; clone_size: -; d_call: -; v_call: TRBV20-1; j_call: TRBJ2-4
cdr3_aa: CACRTFTGNEQFF; cdr3_nt: TGTGCCTGCCGGACTTTTACCGGCAATGAGCAGTTCTTC; clone_size: -; d_call: -; v_call: TRBV30; j_call: TRBJ2-1
cdr3_aa: CAWRDRDIYEQYF; cdr3_nt: TGTGCCTGGAGGGACAGGGATATTTACGAGCAGTACTTC; clone_size: -; d_call: TRBD1; v_call: TRBV30; j_call: TRBJ2-7
cdr3_aa: CASSFDRSSYNEQFF; cdr3_nt: TGTGCCAGCAGCTTCGACAGAAGCTCCTACAATGAGCAGTTCTTC; clone_size: few; d_call: -; v_call: TRBV5-5; j_call: TRBJ2-1
cdr3_aa: CAWSGGAVTDTQYF; cdr3_nt: TGTGCCTGGAGTGGAGGAGCGGTCACAGATACGCAGTATTTT; clone_size: -; d_call: -; v_call: TRBV30; j_call: TRBJ2-3
cdr3_aa: CASSSGGYDGYTF; cdr3_nt: TGTGCCAGCAGCTCGGGGGGCTACGATGGCTACACCTTC; clone_size: -; d_call: -; v_call: TRBV7-2; j_call: TRBJ1-2